This passage covers 30 T cell receptor beta chains from one sample sequenced in a study of shared clonotypes between healthy human individuals. Profiling relied on immunoSEQ multiplex PCR, and the TCRdb table lists in-frame clones only, not all of them. The sample includes 1.4 million to 1.5 million clones, roughly 96% of them seen just once. The sample was naive CD4+ T cells sorted from blood. The subset was: CD45RA+ positively selected. The source of these receptors is a man younger than 40 in good health.

This chain joins TRBV7-7 and TRBJ2-5; 7 nucleotides line up with TRBD1. In germline, CDR1 is SSHAT, CDR2 FNYEAQ (reference sequence). The trim removed 5 bases at V and 2 bases at J, leaving 2 bases unmatched. CDR3 length: 13 residues. In DNA form, the CDR3 reads TGTGCCAGCAGCCCACAGGGGCAAGAGACCCAGTACTTC. As protein: CASSPQGQETQYF.

The sample holds one count of this clone. The chain has TRBV7-9 and TRBJ2-3, with a weak D call TRBD1 (6 bases). CDR1 is SEHNR and CDR2 is FQNEAQ in the germline V gene (reference sequence). V was shortened by 4 bases and J by 0 bases, with 11 bases between the two germline ends. The CDR3 loop spans 15 amino acids. The CDR3, as DNA: TGTGCCAGCAGCTCCCAGGGGCCTAGCACAGATACGCAGTATTTT. This gives the protein CASSSQGPSTDTQYF. Variable domain in full (rest from reference TRBV7-9 and TRBJ2-3): DTGVSQNPRHKITKRGQNVTFRCDPISEHNRLYWYRQTLGQGPEFLTYFQNEAQLEKSRLLSDRFSAERPKGSFSTLEIQRTEQGDSAMYLCASSSQGPSTDTQYFGPGTRLTVL.

V gene TRBV7-2 combines with J gene TRBJ2-1; tentative D call: TRBD1 (5 bases). Germline V CDR1 and CDR2: SGHTA, FQGNSA. Trimming took 5 bases from V and 9 from J, leaving 14 bases between them. The CDR3 runs to 13 residues. CDR3 region: CASSTDSTLEQFF. The CDR3 nucleotides are TGTGCCAGCAGCACAGACAGTACCCTTGAGCAGTTCTTC.

DNA of the CDR3: TGTGCCAGCAGTGAATTGGTAGCGGGAGAGGGGGAGCTGTTTTTT. Protein sequence: CASSELVAGEGELFF. V and J are TRBV6-1 and TRBJ2-2; TRBD2 matches at 9 bases. J was trimmed by 8 bases and V by 2 bases; bases with no gene match: 6. The CDR3 runs 15 residues. The germline V gene encodes CDR1 MNHNS and CDR2 SASEGT.

This sequence joins TRBV7-9 and TRBJ2-1; TRBD1 matches at 7 bases. The CDR3 consists of 12 residues. Germline assignment: CDR1 SEHNR and CDR2 FQNEAQ (reference sequence). J gave up 9 bases and V 4 bases, and 3 bases lay outside the gene matches. CDR3 nucleotides: TGTGCCAGCAGCTACAGACAGGGTGAGCAGTTCTTC. Translation: CASSYRQGEQFF. The variable domain in full, completed from reference TRBV7-9 and TRBJ2-1, reads DTGVSQNPRHKITKRGQNVTFRCDPISEHNRLYWYRQTLGQGPEFLTYFQNEAQLEKSRLLSDRFSAERPKGSFSTLEIQRTEQGDSAMYLCASSYRQGEQFFGPGTRLTVL.

The gene calls are TRBV5-1 and TRBJ2-2, with D tentatively TRBD1 (6 bases). CDR1 is SGHRS and CDR2 is YFSETQ in the germline V gene. The CDR3 consists of 14 residues. V was shortened by 6 bases and J by 2 bases, with 11 bases between the two germline ends. Written as DNA, the CDR3 is TGCGCCAGCAAACGACAGGCCAACACCGGGGAGCTGTTTTTT. Residues: CASKRQANTGELFF.

This chain uses TRBV5-1 with TRBJ2-3, with 8 bases lining up with TRBD2. Germline trimming cut 0 bases from V and 5 bases from J; bases unmatched to any gene: 8. CDR3 length: 16 amino acids. Germline V CDR1 and CDR2: SGHRS, YFSETQ. Here the CDR3 reads CASSLAPAGVGDTQYF. The CDR3, as DNA: TGCGCCAGCAGCTTGGCCCCAGCGGGAGTGGGAGATACGCAGTATTTT.

The rearrangement uses TRBV28 and TRBJ2-5; D might be TRBD1 or TRBD2, each matching 5 bases. With 5 bases removed from V and 1 base from J, the gap between germline ends came to 14 bases. This CDR3 is 15 amino acids long. Germline V lookup: CDR1 MDHEN, CDR2 SYDVKM. The CDR3 DNA sequence: TGTGCCAGCAGTCACCTTTTTGGGGGCCAAGAGACCCAGTACTTC. This gives the protein CASSHLFGGQETQYF.

The V call is TRBV23-1, the J call TRBJ2-2; D is possibly TRBD1 (6 bases). TRBV23-1 is annotated as an ORF whose role is uncertain. V was shortened by 0 bases and J by 5 bases, with 31 bases between the two germline ends. CDR3 length equals 22 residues. Here the CDR3 DNA reads TGCGCCAGCAGTCAATCTCAACGGGGCCCCAGACCCAGGGGACGGTGGACCGGGGAGCTGTTTTTT. This codes for CASSQSQRGPRPRGRWTGELFF.

V gene TRBV10-2 combines with J gene TRBJ2-3, with D unclear. The V end lost 5 bases, the J end lost 0 bases, and 9 bases lay between the germline ends. There are 14 residues in the CDR3. Germline V gene lookup returns CDR1 WSHSY and CDR2 SAAADI. The CDR3 DNA sequence: TGCGCCAGCAGTCGGGTCCCTAGCACAGATACGCAGTATTTT. It is translated as CASSRVPSTDTQYF.

The gene calls are TRBV11-2 and TRBJ1-2; no clear D. The germline gives CDR1 SGHAT, CDR2 FQNNGV. V lost 4 bases and J 6 bases, leaving 15 bases between the germline ends. This CDR3 is built from 14 residues. The CDR3 sequence: CASSSLRYTNGYTF. The CDR3 nucleotides read TGTGCCAGCAGCTCACTCAGGTATACCAATGGCTACACCTTC.

The genes are TRBV6-1 and TRBJ2-1; 7 bases agree with TRBD2. V lost 5 bases and J lost 10; bases outside the gene matches: 11. The length of the CDR3 is 14 residues. In germline, CDR1 is MNHNS, CDR2 SASEGT. The CDR3 here is CASSLWEGQREQFF. The CDR3 DNA reads as TGTGCCAGCAGTTTGTGGGAGGGCCAGAGGGAGCAGTTCTTC.

The rearrangement uses TRBV19 and TRBJ1-1; TRBD1 matches at 7 bases. Trimming cost V 5 bases and J 3 bases; bases outside gene matches: 15. Germline assignment: CDR1 LNHDA and CDR2 SQIVND (reference sequence). The CDR3 has 17 residues. The CDR3 spells CASSDPSRGAPHTEAFF. The CDR3 DNA is TGTGCCAGTAGTGACCCGAGCAGGGGGGCCCCTCACACTGAAGCTTTCTTT.

The rearrangement joins TRBV5-1 to TRBJ2-1; D gene unclear. Trimming shortened V by 0 bases and J by 0 bases, and 10 bases separated the two germline ends. This CDR3 region has 16 residues. Germline CDR1 and CDR2: SGHRS and YFSETQ. CDR3 nucleotides: TGCGCCAGCAGCTTGGCAGGCCGGAGCTCCTACAATGAGCAGTTCTTC. This codes for CASSLAGRSSYNEQFF.

The genes are TRBV7-2 and TRBJ2-5; a weak D match, TRBD2 (5 bases). V lost 4 bases to trimming and J lost 3 bases, with 12 bases between them. CDR1 SGHTA and CDR2 FQGNSA come from the germline V gene. This CDR3 has 14 residues. The CDR3 sequence is CASSSSLAEETQYF. CDR3 coding DNA: TGTGCCAGCAGCTCTAGTCTAGCCGAAGAGACCCAGTACTTC.

This chain connects TRBV11-3 to TRBJ2-5, with TRBD2 as a possible D gene (5 bases). The germline V and J ends were trimmed by 4 bases and 9 bases, with 12 bases remaining between them. CDR3 length: 12 residues. CDR1 is SGHNT, CDR2 YENEEA, per germline. The CDR3 DNA sequence: TGTGCCAGCAGCTCCGGCCCCGGGGCCCAGTACTTC. It translates to CASSSGPGAQYF. Complete variable domain (other parts from reference TRBV11-3 and TRBJ2-5): EAGVVQSPRYKIIEKKQPVAFWCNPISGHNTLYWYLQNLGQGPELLIRYENEEAVDDSQLPKDRFSAERLKGVDSTLKIQPAELGDSAVYLCASSSGPGAQYFGPGTRLLVL.

The table lists this clone with a count of one. The chain joins TRBV5-1 to TRBJ2-7; no reliable D call. The germline V gene has CDR1 SGHRS and CDR2 YFSETQ. The CDR3 is 18 residues long. Trimming pared 1 base from V and 2 bases from J, leaving 22 bases between. The CDR3 reads CASSLRPERVSWTYEQYF. In DNA form, the CDR3 reads TGCGCCAGCAGCTTGCGGCCTGAACGGGTCTCTTGGACCTACGAGCAGTACTTC.

J is TRBJ2-7 and V is TRBV5-5; D perhaps matches TRBD2 (6 bases). CDR3 length equals 15 residues. Trimming left V 0 bases short and J 4 bases short, with 14 bases between. Germline values: CDR1 SGHKS, CDR2 YYEKEE (reference sequence). The CDR3 is CASSLAGGDGYEQYF. The CDR3 bases are TGTGCCAGCAGCTTGGCCGGCGGGGATGGGTACGAGCAGTACTTC.

V usage is TRBV2 and J usage is TRBJ2-3; TRBD1 agrees at 8 bases. This CDR3 has 15 residues. Losses at the gene ends were 4 bases for V and 1 base for J; bases not matched to a gene: 4. The germline V gene encodes CDR1 SNHLY and CDR2 FYNNEI. CDR3 DNA: TGTGCCAGCAGTGGACCAGGGGGCGGCACAGATACGCAGTATTTT. It specifies CASSGPGGGTDTQYF.

The chain joins TRBV5-1 to TRBJ1-2; TRBD1 agrees at 7 bases. This CDR3 has 14 residues. Germline-derived CDR1 and CDR2 are SGHRS and YFSETQ. The V and J ends lost 4 bases and 2 bases, in that order; junction bases with no gene match: 5. DNA of the CDR3: TGCGCCAGCAGCATACGACAGGGAAACTATGGCTACACCTTC. This codes for CASSIRQGNYGYTF.

The J gene is TRBJ1-5, the V gene TRBV2, with a possible D match to TRBD1 (5 bases). The CDR3 covers 14 residues. The V gene's germline CDR1 is SNHLY and CDR2 FYNNEI. The ends were cut back, 4 bases at V and 7 bases at J, with 14 bases in the middle. In nucleotides, the CDR3 is TGTGCCAGCAGTGGGTTCCCGGCAGGGCAGCCCCAGCATTTT. It translates to CASSGFPAGQPQHF.

This rearrangement joins TRBV5-4 to TRBJ1-4; D remains unclear. The germline V and J ends were trimmed by 6 bases and 5 bases, with 11 bases remaining between them. The CDR3 runs to 13 residues. Germline V lookup: CDR1 SGHNT, CDR2 YYREEE (reference sequence). CDR3 bases: TGTGCCAGCAACCGGGAGCCGAATGAAAAACTGTTTTTT. Amino acid sequence: CASNREPNEKLFF.

The chain is built from TRBV6-6 and TRBJ1-5; TRBD1 matches at 9 bases. The CDR3 contains 14 residues. J was trimmed by 7 bases and V by 7 bases; bases with no gene match: 8. Germline loops: CDR1 MNHNY, CDR2 SVGAGI (reference sequence). The CDR3 spells CASTNRGLSQPQHF. The DNA for the CDR3 is TGTGCCAGCACCAACAGGGGGCTGTCCCAGCCCCAGCATTTT.

The chain combines TRBV6-5 with TRBJ2-7; 8 nucleotides match TRBD1. V dropped 4 bases and J dropped 5; count of bases not matched to a gene: 13. The CDR3 spans 16 residues. From germline, CDR1 is MNHEY and CDR2 SVGAGI. For the CDR3, the DNA is TGTGCCAGCAGTTGGGACAGGACGGGAGCTATAAACGAGCAGTACTTC. Translating gives CASSWDRTGAINEQYF.

This CDR3 is CASSILAGVTYEQYF. The CDR3 coding sequence is TGTGCCAGCAGTATCCTAGCGGGAGTAACCTACGAGCAGTACTTC. The V call is TRBV27, the J call TRBJ2-7; the match to TRBD2 covers 10 bases. CDR3 size: 15 residues. V gave up 5 bases and J gave up 2 bases; unmatched junction bases: 6. Germline V CDR1 and CDR2: MNHEY, SMNVEV (reference sequence).

The chain couples TRBV27 to TRBJ2-6, with 8 bases lining up with TRBD2. V dropped 3 bases and J dropped 0; count of bases not matched to a gene: 16. The germline gives CDR1 MNHEY, CDR2 SMNVEV (reference sequence). The CDR3 has 21 amino acids. As DNA, the CDR3 is TGTGCCAGCAGTTTCGGGGGCAGTTGGGGGCGGGGGGCCTCTGGGGCCAACGTCCTGACTTTC. Its translation is CASSFGGSWGRGASGANVLTF.

J is TRBJ1-2 and V is TRBV6-1; TRBD1 might be the D (5 bases). In germline, CDR1 is MNHNS, CDR2 SASEGT. Trimming shortened V by 6 bases and J by 1 base, and 9 bases separated the two germline ends. This CDR3 region has 13 residues. This CDR3 reads CASRDGGNYGYTF. CDR3 nucleotide sequence: TGTGCCAGCAGGGACGGGGGTAACTATGGCTACACCTTC.

This rearrangement joins TRBV5-5 to TRBJ1-2; D unresolved. CDR1 is SGHKS, CDR2 YYEKEE, per germline (reference sequence). V lost 2 bases, J lost 1 base, and 9 bases lay in between. The CDR3 covers 14 residues. Written as DNA, the CDR3 is TGTGCCAGCAGCTTCGGTCCCCTTAACTATGGCTACACCTTC. Amino acid sequence: CASSFGPLNYGYTF.

This sequence joins TRBV2 and TRBJ2-7; D is unresolved. CDR1 and CDR2 (germline): SNHLY, FYNNEI. The CDR3 runs 13 residues. The V end was cut by 7 bases, the J end by 4 bases, with 14 bases between. Written as DNA, the CDR3 is TGTGCCAGCACCCGGAGTGGCCAATACGAGCAGTACTTC. This gives the protein CASTRSGQYEQYF.

This rearrangement joins TRBV4-2 to TRBJ2-7, with 9 bases matching TRBD2. The trim removed 1 base at V and 6 bases at J, leaving 31 bases unmatched. The germline CDR1 and CDR2 sequences are LGHNA and YNFKEQ. The CDR3 covers 23 residues. In nucleotides, the CDR3 is TGTGCCAGCAGCCAAGGAGGGGGCGCTTTTGAGTGGTGGGCTTTGCGGGAGGGTAGCGAGCAGTACTTC. It translates to CASSQGGGAFEWWALREGSEQYF.